Presented here are 8 T cell receptor beta chains from one specimen sequenced in a study of blood T cell repertoires in COVID-19. Repertoires were generated with immunoSEQ multiplex PCR, while TCRdb's copy carries only in-frame clones and drops some. The data show 150,000 to 180,000 clones, about 90% seen once. Sequencing used peripheral blood. The origin of the receptors is a man aged 50 to 60 with acute or convalescent COVID-19.

J is TRBJ2-2 and V is TRBV13; 8 nucleotides agree with TRBD2. The V gene end was trimmed by 6 bases and the J gene end by 3 bases; junction bases not matched to a gene: 6. Germline V gene lookup returns CDR1 PRHDT and CDR2 FYEKMQ (reference sequence). There are 15 residues in the CDR3. CDR3 nucleotides: TGTGCCAGCAGACAAGCGGGGGACTACACCGGGGAGCTGTTTTTT. Protein product: CASRQAGDYTGELFF.

This clone showed up just a few times. The J gene is TRBJ1-6, the V gene TRBV9; 8 nucleotides agree with TRBD1. CDR1 SGDLS and CDR2 YYNGEE come from the germline V gene. CDR3 length equals 14 residues. Trimming took 0 bases from V and 7 from J; bases not matched to a gene: 0. CDR3 in amino acids: CASSVDRGNSPLHF. DNA for the CDR3: TGTGCCAGCAGCGTAGACAGGGGGAATTCACCCCTCCACTTT.

The chain combines TRBV7-2 with TRBJ1-2, with D perhaps matching TRBD1 (6 bases). Per germline, CDR1 SGHTA and CDR2 FQGNSA. V gave up 5 bases and J gave up 2 bases, with 21 bases separating them. The CDR3 runs 17 residues. Here the CDR3 reads CASSLSSAGARNYGYTF. The CDR3 coding sequence is TGTGCCAGCAGCCTCTCGTCGGCGGGGGCGAGGAACTATGGCTACACCTTC. Drawing the rest from reference TRBV7-2 and TRBJ1-2, the complete variable domain is GAGVSQSPSNKVTEKGKDVELRCDPISGHTALYWYRQSLGQGLEFLIYFQGNSAPDKSGLPSDRFSAERTGGSVSTLTIQRTQQEDSAVYLCASSLSSAGARNYGYTFGSGTRLTVV.

The J gene is TRBJ1-5, the V gene TRBV30; D call uncertain. Trimming left V 1 base short and J 0 bases short, with 10 bases between. The germline V gene encodes CDR1 GTSNPN and CDR2 SVGIG (reference sequence). The CDR3 runs to 15 residues. CDR3 region: CAWSGQSISNQPQHF. In DNA, the CDR3 is TGTGCCTGGAGTGGGCAGTCCATTAGCAATCAGCCCCAGCATTTT.

The chain joins TRBV7-2 to TRBJ1-6, with D possibly matching TRBD1 (6 bases). The CDR3 loop spans 14 amino acids. Germline CDR1 is SGHTA and CDR2 is FQGNSA. V shed 3 bases and J shed 10 bases, with 13 bases lying between them. The CDR3: CASSFRGIGSPLHF. CDR3 DNA: TGTGCCAGCAGCTTCAGGGGTATTGGGTCACCCCTCCACTTT.

This clone has just one count. This chain connects TRBV19 to TRBJ1-5, with D maybe TRBD1 (5 bases). The CDR3 contains 15 residues. Per the germline V gene, CDR1 is LNHDA and CDR2 is SQIVND (reference sequence). V was shortened by 7 bases and J by 5 bases, with 18 bases between the two germline ends. CDR3 nucleotide sequence: TGTGCCAGTACCTGGGGCCGAGACGTCGATCAGCCCCAGCATTTT. This sequence encodes CASTWGRDVDQPQHF.

The rearrangement joins TRBV6-5 to TRBJ2-1, with TRBD1 matching 11 bases. This CDR3 region has 14 residues. J was trimmed by 8 bases and V by 9 bases; bases with no gene match: 9. The germline V gene encodes CDR1 MNHEY and CDR2 SVGAGI. This CDR3 is CASSRDRGYYEQFF. For the CDR3, the DNA is TGTGCCAGTTCCCGGGACAGGGGGTACTATGAGCAGTTCTTC.

The rearrangement links TRBV4-1 to TRBJ2-3, with 7 bases lining up with TRBD1. V lost 3 bases and J lost 2; bases outside the gene matches: 8. The CDR3 runs to 16 residues. Germline V gene lookup returns CDR1 MGHRA and CDR2 YSYEKL. CDR3 amino acids: CASSHLVGQSTDTQYF. CDR3 DNA sequence: TGCGCCAGCAGCCATCTGGTGGGACAGTCCACAGATACGCAGTATTTT.